This T cell receptor (beta chain) was sequenced for a study of OX40 agonist ivuxolimab in advanced cancers. Overall study: Partial responses were observed in three patients, of whom one had hepatocellular carcinoma and two had cutaneous melanoma. Overall study results and limits: Nonresponders, in some cases, also had low normalized T-cell clonal expansion.

Looked up from germline, CDR1 is SGHTA and CDR2 is FQGNSA. V lost 2 bases and J lost 3; bases outside the gene matches: 5. The length of the CDR3 is 15 residues. As for this clone: Its matching antigen is unknown.

Method: immunoSEQ multiplex PCR; TCRdb's copy keeps in-frame clones and lacks some. The table lists around 150,000 clones, 94% of them singletons. This sequence originates from an adult with an advanced solid tumor such as melanoma, head and neck, liver or kidney cancer. The sequencing here drew on CD4+ or CD8+ T cells sorted from blood, taken in a trial of the OX40 agonist ivuxolimab. This rearrangement joins TRBV7-2 to TRBJ1-2, with 8 bases aligning to TRBD1. CDR3 bases: TGTGCCAGCAGCTTACGGGCGGGACAGGACTATGGCTACACCTTC. Protein product: CASSLRAGQDYGYTF.